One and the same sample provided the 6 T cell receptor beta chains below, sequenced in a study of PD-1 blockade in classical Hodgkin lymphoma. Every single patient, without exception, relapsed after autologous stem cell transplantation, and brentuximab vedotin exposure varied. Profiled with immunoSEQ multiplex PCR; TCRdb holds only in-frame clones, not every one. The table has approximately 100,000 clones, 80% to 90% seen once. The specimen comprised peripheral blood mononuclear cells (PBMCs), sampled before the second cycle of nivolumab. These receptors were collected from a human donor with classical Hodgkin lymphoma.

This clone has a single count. The CDR3 here is CSARGRVTYEQYF. CDR3 in DNA: TGCAGCGCCCGAGGCAGGGTAACCTACGAGCAGTACTTC. The chain uses TRBV29-1 and TRBJ2-7; tentative D call: TRBD1 (5 bases). The CDR3 spans 13 residues. CDR1 is SQVTM and CDR2 is ANQGSEA in the germline V gene. Trimming removed 7 bases from V and 2 bases from J, with 15 bases in between.

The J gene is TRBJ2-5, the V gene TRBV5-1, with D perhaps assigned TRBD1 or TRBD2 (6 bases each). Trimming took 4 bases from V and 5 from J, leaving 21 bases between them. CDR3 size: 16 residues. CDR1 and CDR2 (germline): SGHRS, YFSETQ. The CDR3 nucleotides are TGCGCCAGCAGCGGGGGGCAGACTACCGCTTACGAGACCCAGTACTTC. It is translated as CASSGGQTTAYETQYF.

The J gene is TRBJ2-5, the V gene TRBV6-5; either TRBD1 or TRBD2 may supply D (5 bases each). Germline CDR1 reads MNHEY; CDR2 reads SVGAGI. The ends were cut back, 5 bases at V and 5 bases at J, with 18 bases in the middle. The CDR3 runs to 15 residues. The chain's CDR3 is CASSADIHEGETQYF. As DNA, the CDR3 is TGTGCCAGCAGTGCGGACATTCATGAGGGGGAGACCCAGTACTTC.

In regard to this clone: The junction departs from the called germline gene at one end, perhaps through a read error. The CDR3 DNA is TGTGCCAGCAGCCTAGCGGGACTGGAGGTGAACACCATATATTTT. This gives the protein CASSLAGLEVNTIYF. The chain combines TRBV7-9 with TRBJ1-3; TRBD1 might be the D (5 bases). The CDR3 length is 15 residues. Looked up from germline, CDR1 is SEHNR and CDR2 is FQNEAQ (reference sequence).

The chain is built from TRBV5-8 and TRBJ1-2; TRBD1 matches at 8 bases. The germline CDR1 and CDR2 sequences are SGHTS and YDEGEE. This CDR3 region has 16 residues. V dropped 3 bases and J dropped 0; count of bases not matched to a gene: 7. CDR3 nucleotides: TGTGCCAGCAGCTCAATTAGGACAGGGCCTAACTATGGCTACACCTTC. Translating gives CASSSIRTGPNYGYTF. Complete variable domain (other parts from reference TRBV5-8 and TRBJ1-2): EAGVTQSPTHLIKTRGQQATLRCSPISGHTSVYWYQQALGLGLQFLLWYDEGEERNRGNFPPRFSGRQFPNYSSELNVNALELEDSALYLCASSSIRTGPNYGYTFGSGTRLTVV.

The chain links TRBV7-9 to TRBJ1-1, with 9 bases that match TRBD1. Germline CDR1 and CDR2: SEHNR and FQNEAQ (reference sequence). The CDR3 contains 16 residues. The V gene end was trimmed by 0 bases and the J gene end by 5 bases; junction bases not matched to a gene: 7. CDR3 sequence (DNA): TGTGCCAGCAGCTTAGCGCACAGGGGGCAAAGGACTGAAGCTTTCTTT. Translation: CASSLAHRGQRTEAFF.